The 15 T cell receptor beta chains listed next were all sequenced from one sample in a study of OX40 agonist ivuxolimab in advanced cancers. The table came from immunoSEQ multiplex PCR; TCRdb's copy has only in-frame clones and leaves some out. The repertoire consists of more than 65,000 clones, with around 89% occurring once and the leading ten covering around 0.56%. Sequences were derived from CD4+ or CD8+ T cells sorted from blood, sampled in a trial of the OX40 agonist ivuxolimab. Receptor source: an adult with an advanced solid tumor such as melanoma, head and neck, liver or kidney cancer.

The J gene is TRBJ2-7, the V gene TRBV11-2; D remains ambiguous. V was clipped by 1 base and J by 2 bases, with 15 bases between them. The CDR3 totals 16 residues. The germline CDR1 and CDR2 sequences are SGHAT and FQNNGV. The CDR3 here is CASSLAAARTPYEQYF. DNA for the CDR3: TGTGCCAGCAGCTTAGCGGCAGCAAGGACCCCCTACGAGCAGTACTTC.

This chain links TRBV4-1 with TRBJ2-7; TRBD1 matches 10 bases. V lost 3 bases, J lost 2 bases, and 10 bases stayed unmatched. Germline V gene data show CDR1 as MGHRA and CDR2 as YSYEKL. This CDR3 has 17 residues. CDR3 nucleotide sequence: TGCGCCAGCAGCCAGACAGGGGGCGGAAGGTCGGCCTACGAGCAGTACTTC. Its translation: CASSQTGGGRSAYEQYF.

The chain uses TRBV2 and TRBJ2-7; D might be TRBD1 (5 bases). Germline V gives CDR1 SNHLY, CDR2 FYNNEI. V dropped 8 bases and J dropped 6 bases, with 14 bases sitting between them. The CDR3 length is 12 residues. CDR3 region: CASVRVLFEQYF. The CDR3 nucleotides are TGTGCCAGCGTCAGGGTGCTGTTCGAGCAGTACTTC. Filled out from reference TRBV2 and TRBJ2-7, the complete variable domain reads EPEVTQTPSHQVTQMGQEVILRCVPISNHLYFYWYRQILGQKVEFLVSFYNNEISEKSEIFDDQFSVERPDGSNFTLKIRSTKLEDSAMYFCASVRVLFEQYFGPGTRLTVT.

In DNA, the CDR3 is TGTGCCAGCAGTTTACGGACAGGGGAAACTGAAGCTTTCTTT. Protein sequence: CASSLRTGETEAFF. The chain carries TRBV28 and TRBJ1-1; 9 positions agree with TRBD1. This CDR3 contains 14 residues. The V gene's germline CDR1 is MDHEN and CDR2 SYDVKM. V lost 2 bases, J lost 5 bases, and 3 bases stayed unmatched.

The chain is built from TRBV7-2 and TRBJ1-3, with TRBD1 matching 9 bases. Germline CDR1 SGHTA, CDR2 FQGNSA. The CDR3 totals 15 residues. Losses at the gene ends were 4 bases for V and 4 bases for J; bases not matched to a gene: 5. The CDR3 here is CASSSGTGKGNTIYF. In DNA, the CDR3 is TGTGCCAGCAGCTCCGGGACAGGGAAAGGAAACACCATATATTTT. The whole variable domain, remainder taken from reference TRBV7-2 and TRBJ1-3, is GAGVSQSPSNKVTEKGKDVELRCDPISGHTALYWYRQSLGQGLEFLIYFQGNSAPDKSGLPSDRFSAERTGGSVSTLTIQRTQQEDSAVYLCASSSGTGKGNTIYFGEGSWLTVV.

DNA of the CDR3: TGCGCCAGCAGCTTGGCCGGGCAGGGAAGGTCTGAAGCTTTCTTT. Amino acids: CASSLAGQGRSEAFF. The rearrangement uses TRBV5-1 and TRBJ1-1; a weak D match, TRBD1 (5 bases). Germline CDR1 reads SGHRS; CDR2 reads YFSETQ. V was pared by 0 bases and J by 6 bases, with 15 bases between. CDR3 length: 15 amino acids.

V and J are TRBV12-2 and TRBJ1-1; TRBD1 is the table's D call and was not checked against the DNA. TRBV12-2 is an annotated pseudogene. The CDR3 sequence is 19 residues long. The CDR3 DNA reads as TGTGCAAGTCGCTCCCCCCGGGGCAGGGGCCCGGTGGGCGGCACTGAAGCTTTCTTT. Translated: CASRSPRGRGPVGGTEAFF.

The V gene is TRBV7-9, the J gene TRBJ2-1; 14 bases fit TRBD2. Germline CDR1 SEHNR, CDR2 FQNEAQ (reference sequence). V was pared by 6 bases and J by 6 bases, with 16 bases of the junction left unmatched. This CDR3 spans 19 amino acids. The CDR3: CASRTLGSGTSGGLNEQFF. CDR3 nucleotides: TGTGCCAGCAGGACACTAGGTTCTGGGACTAGCGGGGGCCTCAATGAGCAGTTCTTC.

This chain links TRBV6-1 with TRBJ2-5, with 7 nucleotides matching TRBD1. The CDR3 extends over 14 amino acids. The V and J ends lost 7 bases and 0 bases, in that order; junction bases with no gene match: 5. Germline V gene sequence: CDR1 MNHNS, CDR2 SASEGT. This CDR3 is CASTPDRNQETQYF. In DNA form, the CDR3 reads TGTGCCAGCACCCCGGACAGGAACCAAGAGACCCAGTACTTC.

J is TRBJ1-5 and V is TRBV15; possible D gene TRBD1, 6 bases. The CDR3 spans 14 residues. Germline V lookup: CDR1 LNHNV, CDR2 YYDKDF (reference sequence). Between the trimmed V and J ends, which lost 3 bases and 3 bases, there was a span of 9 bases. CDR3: CATSRGAINQPQHF. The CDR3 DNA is TGTGCCACCAGCAGGGGGGCTATCAATCAGCCCCAGCATTTT.

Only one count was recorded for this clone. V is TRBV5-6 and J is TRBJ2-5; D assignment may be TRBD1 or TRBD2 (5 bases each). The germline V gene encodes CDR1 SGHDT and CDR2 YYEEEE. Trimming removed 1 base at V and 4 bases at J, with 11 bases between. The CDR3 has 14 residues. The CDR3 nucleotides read TGTGCCAGCAGCTTGTCCGGGGCAGGAGAGACCCAGTACTTC. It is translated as CASSLSGAGETQYF.

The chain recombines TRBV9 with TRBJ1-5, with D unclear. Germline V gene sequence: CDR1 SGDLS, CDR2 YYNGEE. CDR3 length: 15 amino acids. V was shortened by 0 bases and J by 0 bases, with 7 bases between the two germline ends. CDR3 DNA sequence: TGTGCCAGCAGCGTAGGGCAGAATAGCAATCAGCCCCAGCATTTT. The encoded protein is CASSVGQNSNQPQHF. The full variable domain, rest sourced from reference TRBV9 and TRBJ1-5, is DSGVTQTPKHLITATGQRVTLRCSPRSGDLSVYWYQQSLDQGLQFLIQYYNGEERAKGNILERFSAQQFPDLHSELNLSSLELGDSALYFCASSVGQNSNQPQHFGDGTRLSIL.

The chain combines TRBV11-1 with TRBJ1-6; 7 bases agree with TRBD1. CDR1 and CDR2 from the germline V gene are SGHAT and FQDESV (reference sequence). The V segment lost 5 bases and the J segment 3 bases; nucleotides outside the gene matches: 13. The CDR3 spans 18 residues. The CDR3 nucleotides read TGTGCCAGCAGCCAACGGACAGGTGATAGGGACTATAATTCACCCCTCCACTTT. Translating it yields CASSQRTGDRDYNSPLHF.

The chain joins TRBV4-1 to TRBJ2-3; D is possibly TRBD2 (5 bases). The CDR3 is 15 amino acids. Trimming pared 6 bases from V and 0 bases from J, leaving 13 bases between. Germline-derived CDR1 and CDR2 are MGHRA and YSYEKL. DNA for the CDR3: TGCGCCAGCAGTCTGGTCCGGACTAGCACAGATACGCAGTATTTT. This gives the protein CASSLVRTSTDTQYF.

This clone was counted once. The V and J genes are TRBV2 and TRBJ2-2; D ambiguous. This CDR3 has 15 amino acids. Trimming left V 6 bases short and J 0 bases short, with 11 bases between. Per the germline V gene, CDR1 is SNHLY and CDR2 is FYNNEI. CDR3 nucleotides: TGTGCCAGCAGGAGGACCCCCACGAACACCGGGGAGCTGTTTTTT. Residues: CASRRTPTNTGELFF.